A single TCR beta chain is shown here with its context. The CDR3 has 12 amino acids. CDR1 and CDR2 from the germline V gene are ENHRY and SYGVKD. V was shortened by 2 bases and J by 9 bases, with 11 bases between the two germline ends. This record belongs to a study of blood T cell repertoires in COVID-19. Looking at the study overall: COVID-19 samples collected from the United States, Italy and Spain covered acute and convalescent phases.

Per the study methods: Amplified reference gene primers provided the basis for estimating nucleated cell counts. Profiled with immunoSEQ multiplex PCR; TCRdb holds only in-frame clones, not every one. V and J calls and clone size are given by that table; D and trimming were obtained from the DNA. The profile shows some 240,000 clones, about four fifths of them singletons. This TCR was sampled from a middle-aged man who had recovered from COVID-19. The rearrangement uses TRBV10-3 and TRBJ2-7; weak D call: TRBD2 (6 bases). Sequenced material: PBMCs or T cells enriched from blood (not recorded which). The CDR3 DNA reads TGTGCCATCAGTGAGCCTCAGGAGGGGCAGTACTTC. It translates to CAISEPQEGQYF.